This TCR beta chain was captured in a study of blood T cell repertoires in COVID-19 (dated by TCRdb to about 2020). Regarding the complete study: Samples covering the acute and convalescent phases of COVID-19 were provided by collaborators in the United States, Italy and Spain. The prospective study material was composed of cDNA or gDNA derived from T cells, B-cell-depleted T cells, or PBMCs. The repertoires were released in a freely available public database intended as a resource for research on the immune response to SARS-CoV-2. The samples were drawn from the first 160 participants of the ongoing ImmuneRACE study and from 950 to 1,500 subjects provided by 6 global collaborators. Nearly every sample came with metadata listing a de-identified subject ID, COVID-19 status, age in years and sex. Deeply sampled blood TCRbeta repertoires from subjects exposed to, actively infected with, or recovered from COVID-19 were included in the dataset. Where HLA class I and class II types were available, the types were taken from metadata supplied by the sample provider, not from assay-based typing. Overall study results and their limits: The quantity of clinical and demographic metadata differed by source and by participant and was supplied without curation.

Collaborating institutions collected whole blood in K2EDTA tubes following their own protocols. For TCRbeta analysis, collaborators shipped samples as frozen whole blood, isolated PBMCs, or DNA extracted from either of those sample types. About this clone: The target of this receptor is not known. Base qualities were left out, and no much larger clone turns up one base away.

The CDR3 covers 15 residues, taking in both the cysteine and the phenylalanine. The read is trimmed to its CDR3 DNA, 45 bases read in frame from base 1. After removal of 2 bases from V and 6 bases from J, the junction retains 7 bases not matched to a gene. CDR1 and CDR2, looked up from the germline V gene (reference sequence), are LGHDT and YNNKEL. TCRbeta CDR3 regions were amplified from genomic DNA using the immunoSEQ Assay, a bias-controlled multiplex PCR. In the authors' own workflow: Within the assay, amplification of reference gene primers was used to estimate how many nucleated cells each sample contained. To quantify the absolute abundance of each unique TCRbeta CDR3 rearrangement, sequence reads were collapsed and filtered. Productive Simpson clonality was computed per sample as the square root of Simpson's diversity index over productive rearrangements. Sourced from immuneACCESS, this table was stored by TCRdb with only in-frame sequences that have V and J called. A share of the clones is absent; for the studies checked, an unresolved V gene accounts for under half, and the remainder has no known explanation. V and J calls and clone size are those listed in that table; D and trimming were worked out from the DNA. The sample includes over 150,000 clones, with approximately 80% observed a single time. The ten largest clones add up to roughly 3.7% of the sample.

This chain is built from TRBV3-1 (or the pseudogene TRBV3-2) and TRBJ1-2, with TRBD1 matching 9 junction bases. The sample taken for sequencing was peripheral blood. The source is a woman of 80 years or more with acute or convalescent COVID-19. The nucleotides are TGTGCCAGCAGCCAAATACAGGGGGCAAGCGATGGCTACACCTTC. Translation gives CASSQIQGASDGYTF.